This T cell receptor beta chain was captured by sequencing in a study of CD8 T cells in Susac syndrome. The count of this clonotype is one. TEMRA cells were FACS-enriched, and CD8+ and CD4+ T cells were isolated negatively. V was cut by 6 bases and J by 1 base, with 13 bases left in between. Looked up from germline, CDR1 is SNHLY and CDR2 is FYNNEI. There are 15 residues in the CDR3. An input of about 0.45 to 1 ug of RNA was subjected to reverse transcription using random hexamers. TCRdb re-called the immunoSEQ multiplex PCR reads through MiXCR, storing one row per CDR3 protein. The data contain 100,000 to 150,000 distinct CDR3 sequences, 90% to 95% of them singletons.

The V and J genes are TRBV2 and TRBJ2-4; perhaps TRBD2 as D (6 bases). The receptor comes from a human donor with Susac syndrome. The sample was CD8+ T cells from PBMCs. The DNA of the CDR3 is TGTGCCAGCAGGGATTATCGGGAGGCCAAAAACATTCAGTACTTC. It codes for CASRDYREAKNIQYF.